Below, 2 T cell receptor beta chains from the same sample are listed, as sequenced in a study of Graves' ophthalmopathy and Graves' hyperthyroidism. Beta-chain TCR CDR3 regions were amplified from RNA transcripts. Following a first-round RT-PCR that used HTBI primers, a second-round multiplex PCR was carried out. Using its own MiXCR run on the multiplex PCR reads, TCRdb lists one record per CDR3 protein. The sample includes over 150,000 distinct CDR3 sequences, under 40% of them seen just once. Sequenced sample: peripheral blood. The receptors originated from a woman between 40 and 50 years old with Graves' ophthalmopathy.

This sequence joins TRBV7-8 and TRBJ1-1; tentative D call: TRBD1 (5 bases). Germline V gives CDR1 SGHVS, CDR2 FQNEAQ. The CDR3 sequence is 13 residues long. The germline V and J ends were trimmed by 2 bases and 8 bases, with 12 bases remaining between them. The CDR3: CASSLSRGAEAFF. In nucleotides, the CDR3 is TGTGCCAGCAGCTTATCTCGAGGGGCGGAAGCTTTCTTT.

The chain joins TRBV12-3 or TRBV12-4 to TRBJ2-7; D is undetermined. V shed 4 bases and J shed 3 bases, with 10 bases lying between them. This CDR3 contains 13 residues. The CDR3 nucleotides are TGTGCCAGCAGTTACGCAAACCACTACGAGCAGTACTTC. It yields the protein CASSYANHYEQYF.